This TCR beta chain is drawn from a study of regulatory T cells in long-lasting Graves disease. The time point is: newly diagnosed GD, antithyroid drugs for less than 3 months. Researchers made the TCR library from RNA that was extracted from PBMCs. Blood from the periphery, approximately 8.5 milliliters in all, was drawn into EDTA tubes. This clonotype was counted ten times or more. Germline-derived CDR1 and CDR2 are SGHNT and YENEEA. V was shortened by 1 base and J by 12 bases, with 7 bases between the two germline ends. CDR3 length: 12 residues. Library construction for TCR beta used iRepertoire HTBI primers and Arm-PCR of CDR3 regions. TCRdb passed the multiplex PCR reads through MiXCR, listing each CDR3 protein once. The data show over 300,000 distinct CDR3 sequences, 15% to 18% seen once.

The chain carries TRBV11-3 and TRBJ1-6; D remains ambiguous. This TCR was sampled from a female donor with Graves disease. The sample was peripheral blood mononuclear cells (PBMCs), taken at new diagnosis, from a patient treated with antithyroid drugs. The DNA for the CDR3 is TGTGCCAGCAGCTTAGGGCAAGGACCCCTCCACTTT. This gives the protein CASSLGQGPLHF.